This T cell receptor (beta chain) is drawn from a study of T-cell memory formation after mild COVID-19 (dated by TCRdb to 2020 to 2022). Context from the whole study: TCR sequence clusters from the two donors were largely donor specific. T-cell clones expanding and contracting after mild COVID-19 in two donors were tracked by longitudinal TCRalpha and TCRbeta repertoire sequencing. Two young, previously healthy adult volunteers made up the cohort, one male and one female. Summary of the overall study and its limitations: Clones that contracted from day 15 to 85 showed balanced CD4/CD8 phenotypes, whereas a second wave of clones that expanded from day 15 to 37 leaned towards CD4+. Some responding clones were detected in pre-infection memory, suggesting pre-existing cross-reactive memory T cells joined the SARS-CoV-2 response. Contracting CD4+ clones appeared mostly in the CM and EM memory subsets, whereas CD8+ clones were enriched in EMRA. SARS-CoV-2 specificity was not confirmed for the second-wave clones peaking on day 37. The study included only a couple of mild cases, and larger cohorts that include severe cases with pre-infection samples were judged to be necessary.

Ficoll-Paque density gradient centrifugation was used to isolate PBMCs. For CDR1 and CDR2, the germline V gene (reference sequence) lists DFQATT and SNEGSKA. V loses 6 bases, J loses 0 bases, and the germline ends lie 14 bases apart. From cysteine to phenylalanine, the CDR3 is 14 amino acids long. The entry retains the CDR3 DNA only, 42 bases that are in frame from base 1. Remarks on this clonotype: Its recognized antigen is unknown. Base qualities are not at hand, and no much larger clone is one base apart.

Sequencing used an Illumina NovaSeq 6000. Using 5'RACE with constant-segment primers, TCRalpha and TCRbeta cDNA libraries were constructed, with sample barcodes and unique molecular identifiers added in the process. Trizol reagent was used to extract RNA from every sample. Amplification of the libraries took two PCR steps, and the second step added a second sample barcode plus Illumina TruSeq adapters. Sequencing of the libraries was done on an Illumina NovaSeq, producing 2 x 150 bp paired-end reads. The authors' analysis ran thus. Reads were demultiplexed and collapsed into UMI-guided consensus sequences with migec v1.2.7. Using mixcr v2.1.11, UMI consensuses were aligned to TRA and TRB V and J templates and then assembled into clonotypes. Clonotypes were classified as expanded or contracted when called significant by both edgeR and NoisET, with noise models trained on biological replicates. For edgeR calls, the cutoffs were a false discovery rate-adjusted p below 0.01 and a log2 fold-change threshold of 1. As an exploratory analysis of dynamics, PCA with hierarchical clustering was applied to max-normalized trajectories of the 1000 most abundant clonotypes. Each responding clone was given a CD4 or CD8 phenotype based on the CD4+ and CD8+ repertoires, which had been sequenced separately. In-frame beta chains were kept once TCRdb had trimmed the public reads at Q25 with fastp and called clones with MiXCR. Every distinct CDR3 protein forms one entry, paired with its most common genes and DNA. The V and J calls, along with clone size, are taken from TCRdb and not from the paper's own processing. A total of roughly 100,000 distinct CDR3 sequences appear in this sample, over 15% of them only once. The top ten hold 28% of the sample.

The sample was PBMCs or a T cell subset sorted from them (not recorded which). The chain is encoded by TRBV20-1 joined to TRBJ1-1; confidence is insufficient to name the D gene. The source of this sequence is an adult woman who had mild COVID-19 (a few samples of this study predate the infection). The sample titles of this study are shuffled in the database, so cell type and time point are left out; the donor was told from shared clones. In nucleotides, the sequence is TGCAGTGCCCTTCCCACCACCATGAACACTGAAGCTTTCTTT. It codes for CSALPTTMNTEAFF.